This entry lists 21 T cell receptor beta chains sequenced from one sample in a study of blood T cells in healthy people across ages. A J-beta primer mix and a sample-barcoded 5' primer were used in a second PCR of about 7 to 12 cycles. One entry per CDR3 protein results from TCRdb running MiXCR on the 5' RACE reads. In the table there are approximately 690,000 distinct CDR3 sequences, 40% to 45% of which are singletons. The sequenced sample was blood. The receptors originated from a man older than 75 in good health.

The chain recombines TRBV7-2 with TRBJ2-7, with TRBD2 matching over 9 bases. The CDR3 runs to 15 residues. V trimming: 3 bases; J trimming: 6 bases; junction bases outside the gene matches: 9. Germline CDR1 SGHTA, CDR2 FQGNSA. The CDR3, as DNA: TGTGCCAGCAGCTTTAAGGCGGGAGGGCCTGGCGAGCAGTACTTC. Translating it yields CASSFKAGGPGEQYF.

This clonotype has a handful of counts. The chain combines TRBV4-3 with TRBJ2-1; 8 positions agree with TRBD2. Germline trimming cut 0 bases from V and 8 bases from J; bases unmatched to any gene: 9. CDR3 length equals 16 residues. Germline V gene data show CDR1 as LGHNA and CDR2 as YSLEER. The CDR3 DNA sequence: TGCGCCAGCAGCCAAGAAGGCCTAGCGGGTTTGTATGAGCAGTTCTTC. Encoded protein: CASSQEGLAGLYEQFF.

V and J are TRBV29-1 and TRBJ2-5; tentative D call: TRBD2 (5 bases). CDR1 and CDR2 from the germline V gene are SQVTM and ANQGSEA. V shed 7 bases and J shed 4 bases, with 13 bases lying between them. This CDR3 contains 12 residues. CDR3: CSDRGYVETQYF. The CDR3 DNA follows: TGCAGCGATCGGGGTTACGTAGAGACCCAGTACTTC.

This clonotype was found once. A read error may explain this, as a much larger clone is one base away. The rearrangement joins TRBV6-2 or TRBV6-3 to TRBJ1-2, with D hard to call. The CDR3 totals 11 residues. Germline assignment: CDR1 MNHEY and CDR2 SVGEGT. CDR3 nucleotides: TGTGCCATCAGTTACCCCAACGGCTACACCTTC. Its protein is CAISYPNGYTF.

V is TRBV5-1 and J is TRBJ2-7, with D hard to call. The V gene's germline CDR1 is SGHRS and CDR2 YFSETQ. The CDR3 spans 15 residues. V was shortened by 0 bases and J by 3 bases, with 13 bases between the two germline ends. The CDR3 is CASSLEVGTIYEQYF. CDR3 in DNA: TGCGCCAGCAGCTTGGAGGTGGGAACTATCTACGAGCAGTACTTC. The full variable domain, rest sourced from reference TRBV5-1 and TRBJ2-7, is KAGVTQTPRYLIKTRGQQVTLSCSPISGHRSVSWYQQTPGQGLQFLFEYFSETQRNKGNFPGRFSGRQFSNSRSEMNVSTLELGDSALYLCASSLEVGTIYEQYFGPGTRLTVT.

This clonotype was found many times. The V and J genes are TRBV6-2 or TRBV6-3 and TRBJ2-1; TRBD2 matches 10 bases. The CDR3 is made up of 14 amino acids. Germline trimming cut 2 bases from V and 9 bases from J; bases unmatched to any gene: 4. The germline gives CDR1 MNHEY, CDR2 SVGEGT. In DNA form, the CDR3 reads TGTGCCAGCAGTTACAGCGGGAGGGCCGGTGAGCAGTTCTTC. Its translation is CASSYSGRAGEQFF.

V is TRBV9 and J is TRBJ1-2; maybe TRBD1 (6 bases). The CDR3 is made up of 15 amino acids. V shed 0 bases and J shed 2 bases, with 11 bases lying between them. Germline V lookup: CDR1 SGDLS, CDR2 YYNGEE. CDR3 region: CASSVGAGQNYGYTF. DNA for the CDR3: TGTGCCAGCAGCGTAGGGGCCGGACAGAACTATGGCTACACCTTC.

CDR3 in amino acids: CAISAGTSGSYEQYF. In nucleotides, the CDR3 is TGTGCCATCAGCGCAGGGACTAGCGGGAGCTACGAGCAGTACTTC. The chain couples TRBV10-3 to TRBJ2-7; 14 nucleotides agree with TRBD2. After removal of 6 bases from V and 3 bases from J, the junction contained 4 bases not matched to a gene. Per germline, CDR1 ENHRY and CDR2 SYGVKD. The CDR3 covers 15 residues.

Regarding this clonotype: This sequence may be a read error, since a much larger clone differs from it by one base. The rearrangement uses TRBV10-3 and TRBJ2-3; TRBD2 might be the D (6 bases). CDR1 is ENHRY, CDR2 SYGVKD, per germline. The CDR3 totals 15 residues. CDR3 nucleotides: TGTGCCATCAGTGAGTCGGGAGCTAGCGCAGAGACGCAGTATTTT. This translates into CAISESGASAETQYF.

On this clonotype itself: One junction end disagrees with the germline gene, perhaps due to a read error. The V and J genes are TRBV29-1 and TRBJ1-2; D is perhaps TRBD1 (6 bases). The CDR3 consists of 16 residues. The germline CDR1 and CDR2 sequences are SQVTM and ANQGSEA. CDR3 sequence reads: CSVELGHRGQNYGHTF. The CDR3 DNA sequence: TGCAGCGTTGAATTGGGACACCGAGGTCAAAACTATGGCCACACCTTC.

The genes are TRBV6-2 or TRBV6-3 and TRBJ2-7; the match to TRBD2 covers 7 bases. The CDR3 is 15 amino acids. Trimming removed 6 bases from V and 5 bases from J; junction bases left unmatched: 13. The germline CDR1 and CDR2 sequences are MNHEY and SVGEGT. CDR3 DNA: TGTGCCAGCAGCGGCGGGGACTACCACGCCGACGAGCAGTACTTC. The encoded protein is CASSGGDYHADEQYF.

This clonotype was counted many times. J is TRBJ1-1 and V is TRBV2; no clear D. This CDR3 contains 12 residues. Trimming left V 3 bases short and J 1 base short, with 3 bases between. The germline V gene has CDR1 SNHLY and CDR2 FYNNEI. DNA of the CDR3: TGTGCCAGCAGTGATCCGAACACTGAAGCTTTCTTT. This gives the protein CASSDPNTEAFF.

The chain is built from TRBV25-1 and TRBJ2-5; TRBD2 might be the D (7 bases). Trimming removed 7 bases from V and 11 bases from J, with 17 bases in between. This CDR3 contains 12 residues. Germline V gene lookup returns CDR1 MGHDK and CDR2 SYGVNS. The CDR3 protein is CASKGGGNEQYF. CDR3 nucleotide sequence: TGTGCCAGCAAAGGGGGGGGGAATGAGCAGTACTTC.

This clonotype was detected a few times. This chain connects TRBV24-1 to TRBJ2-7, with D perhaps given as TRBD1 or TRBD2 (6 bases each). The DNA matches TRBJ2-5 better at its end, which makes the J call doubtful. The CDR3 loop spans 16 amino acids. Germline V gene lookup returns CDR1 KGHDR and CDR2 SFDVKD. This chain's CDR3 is CATSDLILGGLETQYF. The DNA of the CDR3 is TGTGCCACCAGTGATTTGATCCTGGGGGGCCTAGAGACCCAGTACTTC.

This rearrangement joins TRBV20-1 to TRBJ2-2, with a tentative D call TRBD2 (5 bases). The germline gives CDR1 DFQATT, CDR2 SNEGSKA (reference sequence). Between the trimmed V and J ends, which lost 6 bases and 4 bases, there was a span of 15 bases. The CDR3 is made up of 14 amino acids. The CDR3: CSAATPAGTGELFF. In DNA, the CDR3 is TGCAGTGCGGCCACCCCGGCGGGCACCGGGGAGCTGTTTTTT.

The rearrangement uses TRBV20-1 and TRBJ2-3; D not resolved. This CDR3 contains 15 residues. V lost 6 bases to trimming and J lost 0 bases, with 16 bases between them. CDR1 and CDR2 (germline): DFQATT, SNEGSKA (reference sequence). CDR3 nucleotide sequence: TGCAGTGCCACCGACCCTGCCACGAGCACAGATACGCAGTATTTT. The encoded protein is CSATDPATSTDTQYF.

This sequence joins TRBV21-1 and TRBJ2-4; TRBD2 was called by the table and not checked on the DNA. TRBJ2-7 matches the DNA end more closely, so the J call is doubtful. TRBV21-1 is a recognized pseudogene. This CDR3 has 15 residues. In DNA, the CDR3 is TGTGCCAGCAGCTCACTAGCGGGAGGGCCTAACGAGCAGTACTTC. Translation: CASSSLAGGPNEQYF.

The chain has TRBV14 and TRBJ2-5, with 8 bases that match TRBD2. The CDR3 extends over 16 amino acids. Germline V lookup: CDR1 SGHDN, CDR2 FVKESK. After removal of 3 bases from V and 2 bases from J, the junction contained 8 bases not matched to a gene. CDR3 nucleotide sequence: TGTGCCAGCAGCCAGGGGTTACTAGCGGCACAAGAGACCCAGTACTTC. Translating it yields CASSQGLLAAQETQYF.

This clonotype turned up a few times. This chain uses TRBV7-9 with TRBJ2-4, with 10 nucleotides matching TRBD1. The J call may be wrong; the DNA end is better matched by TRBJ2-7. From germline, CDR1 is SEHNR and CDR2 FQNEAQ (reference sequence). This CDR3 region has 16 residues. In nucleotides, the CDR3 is TGTGCCAGCAGCTTAGGTGTGGGACAGGGGCACGACGAGCAGTACTTC. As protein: CASSLGVGQGHDEQYF.

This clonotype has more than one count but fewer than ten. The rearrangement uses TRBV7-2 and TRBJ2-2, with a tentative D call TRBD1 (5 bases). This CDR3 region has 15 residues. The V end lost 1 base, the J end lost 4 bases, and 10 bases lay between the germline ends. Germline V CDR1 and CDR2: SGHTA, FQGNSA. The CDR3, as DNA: TGTGCCAGCAGCTTAGAGTATAGGGGCACCGGGGAGCTGTTTTTT. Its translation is CASSLEYRGTGELFF.

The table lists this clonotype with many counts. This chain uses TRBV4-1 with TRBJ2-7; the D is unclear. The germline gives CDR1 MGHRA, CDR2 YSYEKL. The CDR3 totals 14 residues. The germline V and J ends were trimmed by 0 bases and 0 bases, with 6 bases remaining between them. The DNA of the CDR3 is TGCGCCAGCAGCCAAGAGGGGAACTCCTACGAGCAGTACTTC. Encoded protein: CASSQEGNSYEQYF.